This is a list of T cell receptor beta chains from one sample in a study of blood T cell repertoires in COVID-19. Sequenced by immunoSEQ multiplex PCR; TCRdb stores in-frame clones only, minus some. The sample consists of some 330,000 clones, about nine tenths of them appearing once. The sequenced sample was PBMCs or T cells enriched from blood (not recorded which). These TCRs come from a man in his thirties or forties who had recovered from COVID-19. CDR3s include the opening cysteine and the closing phenylalanine or tryptophan. The D gene is left open where the match is weak. Only part of the rows carry a size: once, few, many, or a class if the clone is expanded.

>-|TRBJ1-5|16|-|TRBV28
TGTGCCAGCAGTTTGGCGGCCGGGTGGGGCAATCAGCCCCAGCATTTT
CASSLAAGWGNQPQHF
>-|TRBJ2-7|14|-|TRBV5-8
TGTGCCAGCAGCTTCTCGGGTCTTACCTACGAGCAGTACTTC
CASSFSGLTYEQYF
>TRBD2|TRBJ2-7|18|-|TRBV11-3
TGTGCCAGCAGCTCCCGAGGGGGACTAGCGGGTCTCTCCTACGAGCAGTACTTC
CASSSRGGLAGLSYEQYF
>TRBD2|TRBJ2-2|15|-|TRBV9
TGTGCCAGCAGCGAAAAGCGGGAGCGGGTCGGGGAGCTGTTTTTT
CASSEKRERVGELFF
>-|TRBJ1-1|11|few|TRBV28
TGTGTCGTCCTCTGGAACACTGAAGCTTTCTTT
CVVLWNTEAFF
>-|TRBJ2-6|17|-|TRBV5-1
TGCGCCAGCAGCTTGGCTGTAGGGGGTCCTGGGGCCAACGTCCTGACTTTC
CASSLAVGGPGANVLTF
>TRBD1|TRBJ2-7|14|-|TRBV28
TGTGCCATCAGATCCGGGACAGGGGCGTTCGAGCAGTACTTC
CAIRSGTGAFEQYF
>TRBD1|TRBJ1-5|18|-|TRBV7-8
TGTGCCAGCAGCTTAACCGGGACAGGACTTCTTAGCAATCAGCCCCAGCATTTT
CASSLTGTGLLSNQPQHF
>-|TRBJ1-5|14|-|TRBV19
TGTGCCAGTAGTTCACAGGGCAGGGGTCAGCCCCAGCATTTT
CASSSQGRGQPQHF
>-|TRBJ1-5|14|-|TRBV18
TGTGCCAGCTCAACGACAGAGTCCAATCAGCCCCAGCATTTT
CASSTTESNQPQHF
>-|TRBJ2-7|12|-|TRBV12-3/TRBV12-4
TGTGCCAGCAGTTTACGCGTGGGCGGGATACACTTC
CASSLRVGGIHF
>-|TRBJ2-2|17|-|TRBV27
TGTGCCAGCAGTTTCGGTACGGCAGGGTATCATGGCGGGGAGCTGTTTTTT
CASSFGTAGYHGGELFF
>-|TRBJ2-7|14|-|TRBV11-2
TGTGCCAGCAGTCCGCCCGGGATTATCTACGAGCAGTACTTC
CASSPPGIIYEQYF
>TRBD1|TRBJ2-7|15|-|TRBV9
TGTGCCAGCAGCGCCCGGGACAGGGGGGACAACGAGCAGTACTTC
CASSARDRGDNEQYF
>TRBD1|TRBJ1-6|17|once|TRBV28
TGTGCCAGCAGTCCTGACAGGGGGGGATTTGCCACTTCACCCCTCCACTTT
CASSPDRGGFATSPLHF
>TRBD1|TRBJ2-1|14|-|TRBV19
TGTGCCAGTAGCCTGACAGGGGCCCGCAATGAGCAGTTCTTC
CASSLTGARNEQFF
>-|TRBJ1-5|15|-|TRBV7-8
TGTGCCAGCAGCTTAGAACCAGGGGTTTATCAGCCCCAGCATTTT
CASSLEPGVYQPQHF
>-|TRBJ1-2|17|-|TRBV2
TGTGCCAGCAGTGAAGAGACTGGCCCTTCACTTCCTTATGGCTACACCTTC
CASSEETGPSLPYGYTF
>-|TRBJ2-5|13|once|TRBV7-9
TGTGCCAGCAGCAAAGGATCTACGGAGACCCAGTACTTC
CASSKGSTETQYF
>TRBD1|TRBJ1-5|14|-|TRBV6-4
TGTGCCAGCAGCGCTACAGGGGAAGGTCAGCCCCAGCATTTT
CASSATGEGQPQHF
>TRBD1|TRBJ1-2|14|-|TRBV24-1
TGTGCCACCAGTGACCGGACAGGGGGAGATGGCTACACCTTC
CATSDRTGGDGYTF
>-|TRBJ1-2|15|-|TRBV19
TGTGCCAGTAGTAATCCAGGGGAAGCTAACTATGGCTACACCTTC
CASSNPGEANYGYTF
>-|TRBJ1-3|15|-|TRBV5-1
TGCGCCAGCAGCTTGACAGGGAGCTCTGGAAACACCATATATTTT
CASSLTGSSGNTIYF
>-|TRBJ2-1|14|-|TRBV3-1/TRBV3-2
TGTGCCAGCAGCCTGCGGGGAACCTCGGAGTTGCAGTTCTTC
CASSLRGTSELQFF
>-|TRBJ1-2|12|-|TRBV29-1
TGCAGCGTTGAACAGGGGATCTATGGCTACACCTTC
CSVEQGIYGYTF
>TRBD2|TRBJ2-3|15|-|TRBV3-1/TRBV3-2
TGTGCCAGCCGACTAGCGGGGGACAACACAGATACGCAGTATTTT
CASRLAGDNTDTQYF
>TRBD1|TRBJ2-7|12|-|TRBV5-8
TGTGCCAGAGGACAGGGCGCCTACGAGCAGTACTTC
CARGQGAYEQYF
>-|TRBJ1-6|15|-|TRBV28
TGTGCCAGCAGTTTAGGCGGGGGCCTCGGGTCACCCCTCCACTTT
CASSLGGGLGSPLHF
>TRBD2|TRBJ2-3|13|-|TRBV11-3
TGTGCCAGCGGGACTAGCGGCACAGATACGCAGTATTTT
CASGTSGTDTQYF
>-|TRBJ1-3|13|-|TRBV7-9
TGTGCCAGCAGCTCACGGACAGAAAACACCATATATTTT
CASSSRTENTIYF
>-|TRBJ1-2|11|-|TRBV28
TGTGCCAGCAGCCTAAGTTATGGCTACACCTTC
CASSLSYGYTF
>TRBD1|TRBJ2-5|14|-|TRBV6-6
TGTGCCAGCAGCTATGGGACAGGGCGGGAGACCCAGTACTTC
CASSYGTGRETQYF
>-|TRBJ1-2|12|few|TRBV19
TGTGCCAGTAGTCGCGGCCTGAATGGCTACACCTTC
CASSRGLNGYTF
>TRBD1|TRBJ2-1|12|few|TRBV10-3
TGTGCCATCAGTGAGGGACAGGGTGAGCAGTTCTTC
CAISEGQGEQFF
>TRBD1|TRBJ2-5|15|once|TRBV18
TGTGCCAGCTCACCCGGACAGGGGATTGGGGAGACCCAGTACTTC
CASSPGQGIGETQYF
>-|TRBJ1-3|17|-|TRBV12-2
TGTGCAAGTCGCTTAGGCACCCCAGGTGAAACTGGAAACACCATATATTTT
CASRLGTPGETGNTIYF
>-|TRBJ1-2|13|-|TRBV30
TGTGCCTGGAGTGGGAACAGGAACTATGGCTACACCTTC
CAWSGNRNYGYTF
>-|TRBJ1-2|16|-|TRBV7-9
TGTGCCAGCAGCTCACGTAAAGTATCAGGGTTTGATGGCTACACCTTC
CASSSRKVSGFDGYTF
>TRBD1|TRBJ1-1|15|few|TRBV3-1/TRBV3-2
TGTGCCAGCAGTAGGACAGGGGGCGCAGTTACTGAAGCTTTCTTT
CASSRTGGAVTEAFF
>-|TRBJ2-3|15|-|TRBV6-5
TGTGCCAGCAGTATAGGGGGTACCTACAGGGATACGCAGTATTTT
CASSIGGTYRDTQYF
>TRBD1|TRBJ2-7|14|-|TRBV28
TGTGCCAGCAGTTTTAAGGGACAGGGCTACGAGCAGTACTTC
CASSFKGQGYEQYF
>-|TRBJ2-1|12|many|TRBV6-4
TGTGCCAGCAGCGCGGCCGACAATGAGCAGTTCTTC
CASSAADNEQFF
>-|TRBJ1-1|16|-|TRBV23-1
TGCGCCAGCAGTCAATTCCTCGACAGGTGGAACACTGAAGCTTTCTTT
CASSQFLDRWNTEAFF
>-|TRBJ2-1|15|-|TRBV28
TGTGCCAGCAGTCCCCCCGGGGGACCCTACAATGAGCAGTTCTTC
CASSPPGGPYNEQFF
>TRBD2|TRBJ2-7|15|few|TRBV7-9
TGTGCCAGCAGCTTAACGGGGGGAAAATCCTACGAGCAGTACTTC
CASSLTGGKSYEQYF
>TRBD1|TRBJ2-7|12|-|TRBV14
TGTGCCAGCAGCTCGACAGGGAACGAGCAGTACTTC
CASSSTGNEQYF
>-|TRBJ2-3|13|few|TRBV24-1
TGTGCCACCGGTCCAGGGGGCACAGATACGCAGTATTTT
CATGPGGTDTQYF
>-|TRBJ2-7|17|-|TRBV11-3
TGTGCCAGCAGCTTAAGTCATAGGACACTGAGCTCCTACGAGCAGTACTTC
CASSLSHRTLSSYEQYF
>-|TRBJ1-1|15|-|TRBV7-8
TGTGCCAGCAGCTTAGCTTTCGTCCTGAACACTGAAGCTTTCTTT
CASSLAFVLNTEAFF
>-|TRBJ1-1|14|-|TRBV7-2
TGTGCCAGCAGCTCGGGCCGGGGGTGGACTGAAGCTTTCTTT
CASSSGRGWTEAFF
>-|TRBJ2-2|16|once|TRBV5-6
TGTGCCAGCATACCCCTAGCCCTAAGGTACACCGGGGAGCTGTTTTTT
CASIPLALRYTGELFF
>TRBD1|TRBJ2-5|15|-|TRBV6-5
TGTGCCAGCACCAATGACAGGGGGCGAGGGGAGACCCAGTACTTC
CASTNDRGRGETQYF
>TRBD2|TRBJ2-1|15|-|TRBV19
TGTGCCAGCCATGCCCGTGTTAGCGGGAGCAATGAGCAGTTCTTC
CASHARVSGSNEQFF